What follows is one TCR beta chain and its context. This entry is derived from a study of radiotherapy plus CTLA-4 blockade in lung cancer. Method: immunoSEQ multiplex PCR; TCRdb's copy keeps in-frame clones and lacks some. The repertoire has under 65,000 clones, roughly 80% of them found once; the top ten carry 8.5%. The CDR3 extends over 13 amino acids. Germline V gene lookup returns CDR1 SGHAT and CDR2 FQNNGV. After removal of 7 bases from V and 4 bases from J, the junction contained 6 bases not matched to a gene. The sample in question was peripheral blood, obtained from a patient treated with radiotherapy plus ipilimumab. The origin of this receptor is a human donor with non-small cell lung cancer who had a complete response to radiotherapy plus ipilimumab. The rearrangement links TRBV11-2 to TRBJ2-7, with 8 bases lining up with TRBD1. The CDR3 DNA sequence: TGTGCCAGCACCATGACAGGGGATTACGAGCAGTACTTC. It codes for CASTMTGDYEQYF. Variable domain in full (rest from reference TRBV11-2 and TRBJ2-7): EAGVAQSPRYKIIEKRQSVAFWCNPISGHATLYWYQQILGQGPKLLIQFQNNGVVDDSQLPKDRFSAERLKGVDSTLKIQPAKLEDSAVYLCASTMTGDYEQYFGPGTRLTVT.